The 4 T cell receptor beta chains presented below share a single source sample, sequenced in a study of blood T cells in healthy people across ages. Using a J-beta primer mix together with a sample-barcoded 5' primer, a second PCR was run for roughly 6 to 12 cycles. MiXCR, run by TCRdb on the 5' RACE reads, gives a single entry per CDR3 protein. The sample records some 290,000 distinct CDR3 sequences, 27% being singletons. The sample was blood. The receptors stem from a woman aged 65 to 85 in good health.

This chain joins TRBV4-3 and TRBJ2-5; 7 nucleotides align to TRBD1. The J call is in doubt because the DNA end fits TRBJ2-7 better. Per the germline V gene, CDR1 is LGHNA and CDR2 is YSLEER. This CDR3 comprises 15 residues. CDR3 sequence (DNA): TGCGCCAGCAGCCAAGGAAAGGGGGCAACCTACGAGCAGTACTTC. Protein: CASSQGKGATYEQYF.

There are many counts of this clonotype. This chain uses TRBV14 with TRBJ1-1; unclear D gene. The germline V gene encodes CDR1 SGHDN and CDR2 FVKESK. The CDR3 consists of 12 residues. The V and J ends lost 2 bases and 10 bases respectively, with 11 bases between them. The CDR3 loop is CASSQIAGRAFF. The CDR3 bases are TGTGCCAGCAGCCAAATCGCGGGGAGAGCTTTCTTT.

This clonotype appeared a few times. The V and J genes are TRBV3-1 and TRBJ1-6; 8 bases agree with TRBD1. CDR1 and CDR2 from the germline V gene are LGHDT and YNNKEL (reference sequence). V shed 3 bases, J shed 10 bases, and the junction held 8 bases outside the gene matches. This CDR3 is built from 15 residues. The CDR3 nucleotides are TGTGCCAGCAGCCACGGGACAGGATCGGACTCACCCCTCCACTTT. Amino acids: CASSHGTGSDSPLHF. Supplemented by reference TRBV3-1 and TRBJ1-6, the full variable domain reads DTAVSQTPKYLVTQMGNDKSIKCEQNLGHDTMYWYKQDSKKFLKIMFSYNNKELIINETVPNRFSPKSPDKAHLNLHINSLELGDSAVYFCASSHGTGSDSPLHFGNGTRLTVT.

The rearrangement joins TRBV20-1 to TRBJ1-4; D ambiguous. The CDR3 loop spans 14 amino acids. In germline, CDR1 is DFQATT, CDR2 SNEGSKA (reference sequence). V lost 0 bases, J lost 8 bases, and 13 bases lay in between. The CDR3: CSARDPRAIEKLFF. The CDR3, as DNA: TGCAGTGCTAGAGATCCCCGGGCTATAGAAAAACTGTTTTTT.